Listed here are 20 T cell receptor beta chains from one sample, sequenced in a study of blood T cell repertoires in COVID-19. The method was immunoSEQ multiplex PCR; TCRdb's version includes in-frame clones alone and lacks a portion of them. The sample shows 100,000 to 120,000 clones, about 85% of them seen only once. Source material: peripheral blood. These receptors were taken from a man in his forties or fifties with acute or convalescent COVID-19.

The rearrangement links TRBV5-1 to TRBJ1-2; TRBD1 is a possible D gene (6 bases). The germline gives CDR1 SGHRS, CDR2 YFSETQ. The CDR3 consists of 14 residues. The V end was cut by 3 bases, the J end by 3 bases, with 12 bases between. CDR3 sequence: CASSYGQLDYGYTF. The CDR3 region has the DNA TGCGCCAGCAGCTACGGACAGCTTGACTATGGCTACACCTTC.

This rearrangement joins TRBV6-5 to TRBJ2-7, with D perhaps matching TRBD1 (5 bases). This CDR3 region has 16 residues. In germline, CDR1 is MNHEY, CDR2 SVGAGI. The germline V and J ends were trimmed by 0 bases and 3 bases, with 15 bases remaining between them. In DNA, the CDR3 is TGTGCCAGCAGTTACTCAACAGGACGGTTCGGCTACGAGCAGTACTTC. Its protein product is CASSYSTGRFGYEQYF.

The rearrangement links TRBV7-9 to TRBJ1-1; 7 nucleotides align to TRBD1. V shed 5 bases, J shed 4 bases, and the junction held 13 bases outside the gene matches. The germline gives CDR1 SEHNR, CDR2 FQNEAQ (reference sequence). This CDR3 spans 16 amino acids. CDR3 loop: CASSPTLGTAVTEAFF. The CDR3 DNA reads as TGTGCCAGCAGCCCTACCCTTGGGACAGCGGTCACTGAAGCTTTCTTT.

The J gene is TRBJ1-2, the V gene TRBV2; 10 nucleotides match TRBD1. The CDR3 loop spans 13 amino acids. V gave up 6 bases and J gave up 6 bases; unmatched junction bases: 4. Germline V gives CDR1 SNHLY, CDR2 FYNNEI. CDR3 in DNA: TGTGCCAGCAGCGTCGGGACAGGGGATGGCTACACCTTC. Its protein is CASSVGTGDGYTF.

J is TRBJ1-1 and V is TRBV14; D possibly corresponds to TRBD1 (6 bases). The CDR3 totals 14 residues. CDR1 is SGHDN and CDR2 is FVKESK in the germline V gene. Trimming took 8 bases from V and 4 from J, leaving 17 bases between them. CDR3 amino acids: CASDPGPGATEAFF. The CDR3 region has the DNA TGTGCCAGCGATCCGGGTCCAGGGGCCACTGAAGCTTTCTTT.

The chain combines TRBV5-6 with TRBJ1-6, with D possibly being TRBD1 (5 bases). Germline V gene data show CDR1 as SGHDT and CDR2 as YYEEEE. The CDR3 is 14 amino acids. The V end was cut by 3 bases, the J end by 2 bases, with 6 bases between. The CDR3 DNA is TGTGCCAGCAGCTCGACAGCCTATAATTCACCCCTCCACTTT. This translates into CASSSTAYNSPLHF.

V usage is TRBV4-1 and J usage is TRBJ1-3; tentative D call: TRBD1 (6 bases). Germline CDR1 reads MGHRA; CDR2 reads YSYEKL. There are 17 residues in the CDR3. With 1 base removed from V and 0 bases from J, the gap between germline ends came to 13 bases. The CDR3 DNA is TGCGCCAGCAGCCAAGGGTGGGGGGGGCTCTCTGGAAACACCATATATTTT. Translating gives CASSQGWGGLSGNTIYF.

This clone was found once. This chain joins TRBV24-1 and TRBJ1-2; 12 bases line up with TRBD1. The CDR3 is 14 amino acids. Germline V gene data show CDR1 as KGHDR and CDR2 as SFDVKD. J lost 8 bases, V lost 3 bases, and 3 bases had no gene match. The CDR3 bases are TGTGCCACCAGTGATCGGGACAGGGGGCGAGGCTACACCTTC. Translation gives CATSDRDRGRGYTF.

The rearrangement uses TRBV7-3 and TRBJ2-2; no clear D. V lost 5 bases to trimming and J lost 1 base, with 14 bases between them. There are 16 residues in the CDR3. CDR1 and CDR2 from the germline V gene are SGHTA and FQGTGA. The CDR3 region has the DNA TGTGCCAGCAGCCCCCGGCAGGTTTTGAACACCGGGGAGCTGTTTTTT. Protein: CASSPRQVLNTGELFF.

CDR3 amino acids: CASSAPTSGGVPTDTQYF. CDR3 DNA: TGTGCCAGCAGCGCCCCGACTAGCGGGGGGGTTCCCACAGATACGCAGTATTTT. The V call is TRBV9, the J call TRBJ2-3, with 14 nucleotides matching TRBD2. The length of the CDR3 is 18 residues. Germline loops: CDR1 SGDLS, CDR2 YYNGEE. The ends lost 3 bases at V and 2 bases at J; junction bases unmatched: 8. The whole variable domain, filled in from reference TRBV9 and TRBJ2-3, reads DSGVTQTPKHLITATGQRVTLRCSPRSGDLSVYWYQQSLDQGLQFLIQYYNGEERAKGNILERFSAQQFPDLHSELNLSSLELGDSALYFCASSAPTSGGVPTDTQYFGPGTRLTVL.

The chain is built from TRBV4-2 and TRBJ1-4, with unresolved D. V lost 1 base, J lost 7 bases, and 13 bases lay in between. The CDR3 spans 15 residues. CDR1 is LGHNA and CDR2 is YNFKEQ in the germline V gene. The CDR3 loop is CASSQGSGKGEKLFF. CDR3 in DNA: TGTGCCAGCAGCCAAGGATCGGGAAAGGGTGAAAAACTGTTTTTT.

This clone has just a few counts. The V gene is TRBV10-3, the J gene TRBJ1-5, with TRBD1 matching over 9 bases. V was clipped by 3 bases and J by 5 bases; unmatched bases: 5. Per the germline V gene, CDR1 is ENHRY and CDR2 is SYGVKD. There are 15 residues in the CDR3. The CDR3: CAISDAGTGYQPQHF. For the CDR3, the DNA is TGTGCCATCAGTGACGCCGGGACAGGGTATCAGCCCCAGCATTTT.

J is TRBJ2-2 and V is TRBV5-4; D is possibly TRBD1 (5 bases). Trimming took 4 bases from V and 6 from J, leaving 16 bases between them. CDR1 SGHNT and CDR2 YYREEE come from the germline V gene (reference sequence). The CDR3 sequence is 15 residues long. For the CDR3, the DNA is TGTGCCAGCAGCCTGCAAGGGGCGGTGTCCGGGGAGCTGTTTTTT. Amino acid sequence: CASSLQGAVSGELFF.

The gene calls are TRBV28 and TRBJ2-3, with 11 positions matching TRBD2. After removal of 3 bases from V and 4 bases from J, the junction contained 6 bases not matched to a gene. The CDR3 spans 16 residues. CDR1 and CDR2 from the germline V gene are MDHEN and SYDVKM. The CDR3 region is CASSFGTSGSADTQYF. The CDR3 nucleotides read TGTGCCAGCAGTTTCGGGACTAGCGGCTCAGCAGATACGCAGTATTTT.

This clone was seen just once. This chain connects TRBV19 to TRBJ1-6; D is perhaps TRBD1 (5 bases). Germline values: CDR1 LNHDA, CDR2 SQIVND (reference sequence). Trimming took 2 bases from V and 10 from J, leaving 9 bases between them. The CDR3 runs to 13 residues. CDR3 sequence (DNA): TGTGCCAGTAGTATAAAACGGGGGTCACCCCTCCACTTT. It codes for CASSIKRGSPLHF.

This clone was counted a few times. V is TRBV28 and J is TRBJ1-2; D unresolved. Germline V gene lookup returns CDR1 MDHEN and CDR2 SYDVKM. This CDR3 has 14 residues. Between the trimmed V and J ends, which lost 3 bases and 3 bases, there was a span of 11 bases. CDR3 loop: CASSFRAVYYGYTF. Here the CDR3 DNA reads TGTGCCAGCAGTTTTAGAGCGGTGTACTATGGCTACACCTTC.

The chain uses TRBV3-1 (or the pseudogene TRBV3-2) and TRBJ2-5, with a weak D call TRBD1 (6 bases). The V gene lost 2 bases and the J gene lost 2 bases, with 12 bases spanning the gap. CDR3 size: 15 residues. Germline V gene lookup returns CDR1 LGHDT and CDR2 YNNKEL (reference sequence). The CDR3 here is CASSQYEDRQETQYF. The CDR3 bases are TGTGCCAGCAGCCAATATGAGGACAGACAAGAGACCCAGTACTTC.

The chain joins TRBV10-2 to TRBJ1-2; 9 nucleotides line up with TRBD1. The ends lost 0 bases at V and 4 bases at J; junction bases unmatched: 3. The V gene's germline CDR1 is WSHSY and CDR2 SAAADI. CDR3 length: 15 residues. The CDR3 loop reads CASSESGTGIYGYTF. The DNA of the CDR3 is TGCGCCAGCAGTGAGTCTGGGACAGGGATCTATGGCTACACCTTC.

This chain connects TRBV7-8 to TRBJ2-3; TRBD1 might be the D (5 bases). The CDR3 loop spans 14 amino acids. The V gene lost 5 bases and the J gene lost 6 bases, with 15 bases spanning the gap. Germline CDR1 SGHVS, CDR2 FQNEAQ. The CDR3 sequence is CASSQRPRADTQYF. CDR3 bases: TGTGCCAGCAGCCAAAGGCCCAGGGCGGATACGCAGTATTTT.

The chain employs TRBV10-3 and TRBJ2-1; 8 positions agree with TRBD2. The CDR3 runs 15 residues. The germline V gene encodes CDR1 ENHRY and CDR2 SYGVKD. Trimming cost V 0 bases and J 5 bases; bases outside gene matches: 3. CDR3 nucleotides: TGTGCCATCAGTGAGTCGTCTAGCGGGCACAATGAGCAGTTCTTC. Translating it yields CAISESSSGHNEQFF.